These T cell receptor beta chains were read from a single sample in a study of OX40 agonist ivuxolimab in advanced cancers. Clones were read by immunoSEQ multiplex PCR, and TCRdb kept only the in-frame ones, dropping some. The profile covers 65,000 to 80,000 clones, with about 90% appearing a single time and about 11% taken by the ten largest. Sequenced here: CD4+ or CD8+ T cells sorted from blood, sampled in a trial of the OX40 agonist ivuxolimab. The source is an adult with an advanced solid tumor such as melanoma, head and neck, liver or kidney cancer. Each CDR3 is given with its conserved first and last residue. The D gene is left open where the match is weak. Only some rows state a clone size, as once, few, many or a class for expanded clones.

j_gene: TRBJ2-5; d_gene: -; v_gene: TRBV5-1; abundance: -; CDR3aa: CASSLSGGLSETQYF; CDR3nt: TGCGCCAGCAGCTTGTCCGGGGGGCTATCGGAGACCCAGTACTTC
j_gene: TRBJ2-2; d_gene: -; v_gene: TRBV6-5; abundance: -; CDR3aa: CASSYSRASGELFF; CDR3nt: TGTGCCAGCAGTTACTCCCGGGCGAGCGGGGAGCTGTTTTTT
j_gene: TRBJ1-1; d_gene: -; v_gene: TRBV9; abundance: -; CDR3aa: CASSVAPSQYDNRHEAFF; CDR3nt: TGTGCCAGCAGCGTAGCTCCAAGTCAGTATGATAATCGCCATGAAGCTTTCTTT
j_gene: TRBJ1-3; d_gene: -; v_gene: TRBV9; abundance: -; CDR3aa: CASSVGGNTIYF; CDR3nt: TGTGCCAGCAGCGTAGGCGGAAACACCATATATTTT
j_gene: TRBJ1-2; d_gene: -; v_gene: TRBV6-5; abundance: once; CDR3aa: CASSYQKWGNYGYTF; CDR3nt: TGTGCCAGCAGTTATCAAAAGTGGGGAAACTATGGCTACACCTTC
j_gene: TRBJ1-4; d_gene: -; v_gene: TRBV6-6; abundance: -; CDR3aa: CASSWAGAGEKLFF; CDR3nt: TGTGCCAGCAGTTGGGCAGGGGCGGGTGAAAAACTGTTTTTT
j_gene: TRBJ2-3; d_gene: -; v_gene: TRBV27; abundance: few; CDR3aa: CASSLYPFVSGGSDTQYF; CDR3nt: TGTGCCAGCAGTTTATACCCCTTCGTTAGCGGCGGGTCAGATACGCAGTATTTT
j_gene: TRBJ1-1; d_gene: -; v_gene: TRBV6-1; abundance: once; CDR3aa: CASNTGWGTEAFF; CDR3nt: TGTGCCAGCAATACAGGGTGGGGCACTGAAGCTTTCTTT
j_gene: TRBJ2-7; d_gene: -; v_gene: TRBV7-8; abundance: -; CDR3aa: CASSTLLTGNSYEQYF; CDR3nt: TGTGCCAGCAGCACCCTCTTGACAGGAAACTCCTACGAGCAGTACTTC
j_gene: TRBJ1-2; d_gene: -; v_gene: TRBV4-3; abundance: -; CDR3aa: CASRSGTENNYGYTF; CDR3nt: TGCGCCAGCCGTTCCGGGACGGAAAATAACTATGGCTACACCTTC
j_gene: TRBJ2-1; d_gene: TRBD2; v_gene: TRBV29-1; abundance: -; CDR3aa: CSVSTSGGANEQFF; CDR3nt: TGCAGCGTGTCCACTAGCGGGGGGGCCAATGAGCAGTTCTTC
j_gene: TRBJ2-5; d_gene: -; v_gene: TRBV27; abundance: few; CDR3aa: CASALAGGETQYF; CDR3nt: TGTGCCAGCGCCCTGGCAGGAGGGGAGACCCAGTACTTC
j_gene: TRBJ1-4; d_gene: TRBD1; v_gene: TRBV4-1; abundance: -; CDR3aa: CASSQESKGQGLLGKLFF; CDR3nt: TGCGCCAGCAGCCAAGAGAGTAAGGGACAGGGCCTCTTAGGGAAACTGTTTTTT
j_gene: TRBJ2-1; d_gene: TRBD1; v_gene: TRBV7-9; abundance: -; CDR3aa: CAMDRGLNNEQFF; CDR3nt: TGTGCCATGGACAGGGGCTTAAACAATGAGCAGTTCTTC
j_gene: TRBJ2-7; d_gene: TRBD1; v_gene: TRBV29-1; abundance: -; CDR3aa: CSVAPGQGLYEQYF; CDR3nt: TGCAGCGTCGCCCCGGGACAGGGGCTATACGAGCAGTACTTC
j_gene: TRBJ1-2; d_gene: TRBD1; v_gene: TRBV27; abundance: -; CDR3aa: CASSLSSGGYGYTF; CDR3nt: TGTGCCAGCAGTTTATCCTCAGGGGGCTATGGCTACACCTTC
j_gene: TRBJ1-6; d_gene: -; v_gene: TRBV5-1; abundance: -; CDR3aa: CASSLVSSDGDYNSPLHF; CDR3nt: TGCGCCAGCAGCTTGGTTTCTTCGGACGGAGATTATAATTCACCCCTCCACTTT
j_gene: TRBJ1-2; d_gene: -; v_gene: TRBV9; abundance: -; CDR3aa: CASSVARGINLYGYTF; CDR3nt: TGTGCCAGCAGCGTAGCCAGGGGCATAAACCTTTATGGCTACACCTTC